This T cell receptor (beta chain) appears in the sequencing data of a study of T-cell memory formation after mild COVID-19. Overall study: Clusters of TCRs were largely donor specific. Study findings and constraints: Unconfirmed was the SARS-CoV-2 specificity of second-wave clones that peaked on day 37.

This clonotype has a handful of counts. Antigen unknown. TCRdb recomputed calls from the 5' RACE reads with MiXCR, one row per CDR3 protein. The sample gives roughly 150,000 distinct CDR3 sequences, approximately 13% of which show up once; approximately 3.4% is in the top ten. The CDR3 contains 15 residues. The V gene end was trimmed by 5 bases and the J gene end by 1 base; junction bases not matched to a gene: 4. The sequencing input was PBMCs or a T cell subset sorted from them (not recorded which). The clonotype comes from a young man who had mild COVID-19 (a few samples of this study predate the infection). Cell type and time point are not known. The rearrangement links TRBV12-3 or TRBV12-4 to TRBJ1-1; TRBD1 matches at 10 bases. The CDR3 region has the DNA TGTGCCAGCAGTGTGGGACAGGGGAGGAACACTGAAGCTTTCTTT. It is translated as CASSVGQGRNTEAFF.